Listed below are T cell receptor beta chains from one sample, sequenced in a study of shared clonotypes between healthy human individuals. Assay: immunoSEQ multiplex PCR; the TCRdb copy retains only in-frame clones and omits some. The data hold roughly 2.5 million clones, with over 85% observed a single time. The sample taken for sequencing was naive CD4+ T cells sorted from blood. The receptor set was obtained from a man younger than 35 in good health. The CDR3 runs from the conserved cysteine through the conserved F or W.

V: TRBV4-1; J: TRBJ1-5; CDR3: CASSQVDRDDQPQHF
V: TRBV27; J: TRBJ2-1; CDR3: CASGEGLAGVFSPGEQFF
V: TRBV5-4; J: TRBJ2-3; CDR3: CASSKPGAEADTQYF
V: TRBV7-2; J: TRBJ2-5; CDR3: CASSLRGLKETQYF
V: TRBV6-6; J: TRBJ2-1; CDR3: CASGLGYNEQFF
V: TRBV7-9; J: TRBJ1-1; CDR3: CASSLGQGGERRNTEAFF
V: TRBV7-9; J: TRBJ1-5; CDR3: CASSAGTRGQPQHF
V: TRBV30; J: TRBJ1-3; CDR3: CAWSVLSGAGNTIYF
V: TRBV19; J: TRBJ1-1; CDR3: CASSIGGITEAFF
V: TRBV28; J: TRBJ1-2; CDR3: CASSQDRDNYGYTF
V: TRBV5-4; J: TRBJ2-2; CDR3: CASSAAFGLAGELFF
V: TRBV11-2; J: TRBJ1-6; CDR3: CASSLTGGGHRGSPLHF
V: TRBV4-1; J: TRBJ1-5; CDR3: CASSQEQGQPQHF
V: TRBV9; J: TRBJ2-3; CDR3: CASTSDPSGTDTQYF
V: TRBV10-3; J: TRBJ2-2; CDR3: CAIRSGTSGGSGELFF
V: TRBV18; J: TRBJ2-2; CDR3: CASSVRERVGELFF
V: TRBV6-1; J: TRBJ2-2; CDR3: CASNTQGLGELFF
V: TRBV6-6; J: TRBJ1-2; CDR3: CAIRPPGGADYGYTF
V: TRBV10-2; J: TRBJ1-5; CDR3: CASSELQAQPQHF
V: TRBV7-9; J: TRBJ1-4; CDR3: CASSFGGLTNEKLFF
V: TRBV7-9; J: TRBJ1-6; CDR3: CASRPLDGGASPLHF
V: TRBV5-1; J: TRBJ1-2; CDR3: CASSLVTGAYPSGYTF
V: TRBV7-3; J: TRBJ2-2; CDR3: CASSPNGRAGELFF
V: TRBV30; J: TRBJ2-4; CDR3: CAWSPGLAKNIQYF